A single sample is the source of the 14 T cell receptor beta chains below, sequenced in a study of OX40 agonist ivuxolimab in advanced cancers. The table came from immunoSEQ multiplex PCR; TCRdb's copy has only in-frame clones and leaves some out. Of 35,000 to 50,000 clones in the sample, approximately 90% were seen once. This specimen was CD4+ or CD8+ T cells sorted from blood, taken in a trial of the OX40 agonist ivuxolimab. These receptors were taken from an adult with an advanced solid tumor such as melanoma, head and neck, liver or kidney cancer.

The J gene is TRBJ1-2, the V gene TRBV6-5; tentative D call: TRBD1 (5 bases). Trimming pared 6 bases from V and 4 bases from J, leaving 12 bases between. The CDR3 covers 13 residues. Per the germline V gene, CDR1 is MNHEY and CDR2 is SVGAGI. Here the CDR3 DNA reads TGTGCCAGCAGCCCCGACAGTGTCTATGGCTACACCTTC. Its translation: CASSPDSVYGYTF.

J is TRBJ2-7 and V is TRBV5-5; 13 bases are a match to TRBD2. Trimming took 4 bases from V and 2 from J; bases not matched to a gene: 3. This CDR3 contains 15 residues. CDR1 is SGHKS and CDR2 is YYEKEE in the germline V gene (reference sequence). Here the CDR3 reads CASSTGLAGAYEQYF. DNA of the CDR3: TGTGCCAGCAGCACAGGACTAGCGGGGGCCTACGAGCAGTACTTC.

The gene calls are TRBV28 and TRBJ1-6, with a tentative D call TRBD1 (6 bases). Germline loops: CDR1 MDHEN, CDR2 SYDVKM. Trimming left V 6 bases short and J 1 base short, with 10 bases between. This CDR3 comprises 15 residues. CDR3 amino acids: CASSFGQSYNSPLHF. CDR3 nucleotides: TGTGCCAGCAGCTTCGGACAGTCCTATAATTCACCCCTCCACTTT.

This rearrangement joins TRBV18 to TRBJ2-7; TRBD1 aligns across 9 bases. Trimming at V came to 5 bases and at J to 5 bases, leaving 7 bases not matched to a gene. This CDR3 is built from 14 residues. In germline, CDR1 is KGHSH, CDR2 LQKENI. CDR3 loop: CASSNRGLLDEQYF. The CDR3 DNA reads as TGTGCCAGCTCAAACAGGGGGCTATTAGACGAGCAGTACTTC.

V is TRBV6-5 and J is TRBJ1-5; 9 positions match TRBD1. J was trimmed by 6 bases and V by 5 bases; bases with no gene match: 5. Germline V lookup: CDR1 MNHEY, CDR2 SVGAGI. CDR3 length: 14 residues. CDR3 amino acids: CASSRGTGTQPQHF. Written as DNA, the CDR3 is TGTGCCAGCAGTAGAGGGACAGGGACTCAGCCCCAGCATTTT.

The rearrangement links TRBV2 to TRBJ2-7, with D perhaps TRBD2 (6 bases). Per the germline V gene, CDR1 is SNHLY and CDR2 is FYNNEI. V lost 7 bases to trimming and J lost 6 bases, with 10 bases between them. The CDR3 has 11 amino acids. In DNA, the CDR3 is TGTGCCAGCAAAGTCGGGAGCGAGCAGTACTTC. Translating it yields CASKVGSEQYF.

The rearrangement uses TRBV21-1 and TRBJ2-2. TRBV21-1 is a listed pseudogene. The CDR3 is 15 amino acids. The CDR3 spells CASSKGDGNTGELFF. In DNA, the CDR3 is TGTGCCAGCAGCAAAGGTGACGGGAACACCGGGGAGCTGTTTTTT.

This clone was detected only a few times. V is TRBV7-2 and J is TRBJ1-2; D ambiguous. Deletions cut 3 bases from V and 4 bases from J, with 9 bases between. This CDR3 region has 13 residues. Germline V gene sequence: CDR1 SGHTA, CDR2 FQGNSA. The CDR3: CASSFDVPYGYTF. CDR3 nucleotide sequence: TGTGCCAGCAGCTTTGACGTACCCTATGGCTACACCTTC.

In DNA form, the CDR3 reads TGTGCCAGCAGTTTAGACCAGGGGGCTACTAATGAAAAACTGTTTTTT. As protein: CASSLDQGATNEKLFF. The rearrangement uses TRBV28 and TRBJ1-4; 8 nucleotides agree with TRBD1. The V segment lost 2 bases and the J segment 2 bases; nucleotides outside the gene matches: 4. Germline V gives CDR1 MDHEN, CDR2 SYDVKM. This CDR3 has 16 residues. Looking up the rest from reference TRBV28 and TRBJ1-4 gives the full variable domain: DVKVTQSSRYLVKRTGEKVFLECVQDMDHENMFWYRQDPGLGLRLIYFSYDVKMKEKGDIPEGYSVSREKKERFSLILESASTNQTSMYLCASSLDQGATNEKLFFGSGTQLSVL.

The chain employs TRBV5-1 and TRBJ2-3; D unresolved. Between the trimmed V and J ends, which lost 0 bases and 0 bases, there was a span of 8 bases. The CDR3 has 15 amino acids. Germline CDR1 SGHRS, CDR2 YFSETQ. The CDR3 nucleotides are TGCGCCAGCAGCTTGGGGGGTACAAGCACAGATACGCAGTATTTT. Its protein is CASSLGGTSTDTQYF. Complete variable domain (other parts from reference TRBV5-1 and TRBJ2-3): KAGVTQTPRYLIKTRGQQVTLSCSPISGHRSVSWYQQTPGQGLQFLFEYFSETQRNKGNFPGRFSGRQFSNSRSEMNVSTLELGDSALYLCASSLGGTSTDTQYFGPGTRLTVL.

The chain links TRBV7-2 to TRBJ2-5, with D tentatively TRBD1 or TRBD2 (5 bases each). CDR3 size: 14 residues. The germline V gene has CDR1 SGHTA and CDR2 FQGNSA. Trimming stripped 5 bases from V and 4 bases from J, with 14 bases between. CDR3 DNA: TGTGCCAGCAGCCCTCGAACTGGGGGAGAGACCCAGTACTTC. It translates to CASSPRTGGETQYF.

The chain carries TRBV6-5 and TRBJ2-7; 9 bases align to TRBD1. The junction had 5 bases not matched to a gene; V was cut back by 3 bases and J by 5 bases. Germline V gene lookup returns CDR1 MNHEY and CDR2 SVGAGI. The CDR3 covers 14 residues. This CDR3 is CASSYAGQGHEQYF. CDR3 nucleotide sequence: TGTGCCAGCAGTTATGCGGGACAGGGCCACGAGCAGTACTTC.

The chain combines TRBV27 with TRBJ2-1, with D maybe TRBD1 (6 bases). V lost 6 bases, J lost 8 bases, and 14 bases lay in between. The CDR3 contains 13 residues. Germline V gene data show CDR1 as MNHEY and CDR2 as SMNVEV (reference sequence). The CDR3 reads CASRDSVRDEQFF. CDR3 DNA: TGTGCCAGCAGGGACAGTGTCCGCGATGAGCAGTTCTTC.

This chain connects TRBV28 to TRBJ2-7; a weak D match, TRBD2 (5 bases). V was shortened by 8 bases and J by 3 bases, with 14 bases between the two germline ends. Per germline, CDR1 MDHEN and CDR2 SYDVKM. CDR3 size: 13 residues. CDR3 sequence reads: CASRTGVLYEQYF. The CDR3 DNA is TGTGCCAGCCGGACCGGGGTACTCTACGAGCAGTACTTC.